This is a list of T cell receptor beta chains from one sample in a study of blood T cells in healthy people across ages. TCRdb re-derived calls from the 5' RACE reads in MiXCR, one entry per CDR3 protein. This table holds 700,000 to 850,000 distinct CDR3 sequences, around half found once. The sample was blood. The receptor source for this set is a man at least 80 years old in good health. Both conserved end residues are part of each CDR3. A D gene is named only where the DNA matches it firmly. Expanded clones are given a class, and other clones once, few, many or no size at all.

size | J | V | length | D | DNA | CDR3
- | TRBJ2-1 | TRBV5-1 | 16 | - | TGCGCCAGCGCACCCACCAGGGTAGGGGTATACAATGAGCAGTTCTTC | CASAPTRVGVYNEQFF
- | TRBJ1-1 | TRBV2 | 13 | - | TGTGCCAGCAGACCCGGACCGAACACTGAAGCTTTCTTT | CASRPGPNTEAFF
- | TRBJ2-7 | TRBV27 | 14 | - | TGTGCCAGCAGTTTTAGGAGAAGCTCCTACGAGCAGTACTTC | CASSFRRSSYEQYF
- | TRBJ2-1 | TRBV7-3 | 16 | TRBD2 | TGTGCCAGCAGCTCCCGACTAGCGGGTTTCTACAATGAGCAGTTCTTC | CASSSRLAGFYNEQFF
- | TRBJ2-5 | TRBV2 | 14 | - | TGTGCCAGCTTTTTCGACAGGTCTCAAGAGACCCAGTACTTC | CASFFDRSQETQYF
- | TRBJ2-1 | TRBV20-1 | 14 | - | TGCAGTGCTAGAGATGCTGGGTCTTACAATGAGCAGTTCTTC | CSARDAGSYNEQFF
- | TRBJ2-7 | TRBV12-3/TRBV12-4 | 13 | - | TGTGCCAGCAGTTTCAAGGCTTCCAACGAGCAGTACTTC | CASSFKASNEQYF
- | TRBJ2-7 | TRBV2 | 15 | - | TGTGCCAGCAGTCGGGAAGGGGGAGCCTCCTACGAGCAGTACTTC | CASSREGGASYEQYF
- | TRBJ2-3 | TRBV28 | 16 | - | TGTGCCAGCAGTCGGCCGGTAGCGAGATTCACAGATACGCAGTATTTT | CASSRPVARFTDTQYF
- | TRBJ2-5 | TRBV5-1 | 12 | TRBD2 | TGCGCCAGCAGACTAGCGGGAGAGACCCAGTACTTC | CASRLAGETQYF
few | TRBJ2-7 | TRBV27 | 13 | - | TGTGCCAGCAAGGCAGGACCTTCCTACGAGCAGTACTTC | CASKAGPSYEQYF
- | TRBJ2-5 | TRBV10-2 | 16 | - | TGCGCCACCCTAATTGGGGAAACAGGAAACTTGGGGACCCAGTACTTC | CATLIGETGNLGTQYF
- | TRBJ1-1 | TRBV2 | 14 | - | TGTGCCAGCAGTGATAGGGACCTTTTCACTGAAGCTTTCTTT | CASSDRDLFTEAFF
- | TRBJ2-3 | TRBV6-6 | 13 | - | TGTGCCAGCAGTGACCAGGGCGCAGATACGCAGTATTTT | CASSDQGADTQYF
- | TRBJ2-7 | TRBV29-1 | 13 | - | TGCAGCGTCGGTGGACAGCTTCGACGCGAGCAGTACTTC | CSVGGQLRREQYF
- | TRBJ1-2 | TRBV3-1 | 14 | TRBD1 | TGTGCCAGCAGCCAAGCGGACAGGGGTGGCGGCTACACCTTC | CASSQADRGGGYTF
- | TRBJ2-3 | TRBV2 | 15 | TRBD2 | TGTGCCAGCAGTGCCGCTAGCGGGACGGCAGATACGCAGTATTTT | CASSAASGTADTQYF
- | TRBJ2-7 | TRBV15 | 14 | - | TGTGCCACCAACAGAGATCTGGATGTCTACGAGCAGTACTTC | CATNRDLDVYEQYF
once | TRBJ2-1 | TRBV10-3 | 16 | - | TGTGCCATCAGTGTTAATAGTAGACAGACCAACAATGAGCAGTTCTTC | CAISVNSRQTNNEQFF
few | TRBJ2-7 | TRBV5-1 | 15 | TRBD2 | TGCGCCAGCAGCTTGGATCTAGCGGAAGCGGGGTCGCAGTACTTC | CASSLDLAEAGSQYF
- | TRBJ2-7 | TRBV5-1 | 16 | - | TGCGCCAGCAGCTTGGACCGGCCGGGGGTAAGGAACGAGCAGTACTTC | CASSLDRPGVRNEQYF
- | TRBJ2-7 | TRBV27 | 16 | - | TGTGCCAGCAGTCTTTACGGATTTGGACAAGCCTACGAGCAGTACTTC | CASSLYGFGQAYEQYF
- | TRBJ1-2 | TRBV30 | 12 | - | TGTGCCTGGAGTGACGAGAACTATGGCTACACCTTC | CAWSDENYGYTF
- | TRBJ2-7 | TRBV20-1 | 14 | - | TGCAGTGCTGCTAATAGGGCGACGGACTACGAGCAGTACTTC | CSAANRATDYEQYF
- | TRBJ2-5 | TRBV2 | 10 | - | TGTGCCAGCAAGGACGAGACCCAGTACTTC | CASKDETQYF
- | TRBJ1-6 | TRBV3-1 | 14 | - | TGTGCCAGCAGCCTGACGGCCTATAATTCACCCCTCCACTTT | CASSLTAYNSPLHF
few | TRBJ1-2 | TRBV28 | 11 | - | TGTGCCAGCGCCTATAAAGGGGGCTACACCTTC | CASAYKGGYTF
- | TRBJ2-3 | TRBV6-5 | 15 | TRBD1 | TGTGCCAGCAGTTTACAGGGGGCAGGGGCAGATACGCAGTATTTT | CASSLQGAGADTQYF
once | TRBJ2-7 | TRBV21-1 | 15 | - | TGTGCCAGCAGGATGAGGACTGACGTGATTTACGAGCAGTACTTC | CASRMRTDVIYEQYF
- | TRBJ1-1 | TRBV12-3/TRBV12-4 | 12 | - | TGTGCCAGCGCCTTGGGGCTTACGGAAGCTTTCTTT | CASALGLTEAFF
- | TRBJ2-5 | TRBV12-3/TRBV12-4 | 16 | TRBD2 | TGTGCCAGCAGTCTCTGGACTAGCGGGAGGAAAGAGACCCAGTACTTC | CASSLWTSGRKETQYF
- | TRBJ2-7 | TRBV20-1 | 13 | TRBD2 | TGCAGCGCGGGGGGGGGAGGTGGAAATGAGCAGTACTTC | CSAGGGGGNEQYF
- | TRBJ2-2 | TRBV6-5 | 19 | TRBD2 | TGTGCCAGCAGTTACGCGGGACTAGCGGGAGGGAAGAACACCGGGGAGCTGTTTTTT | CASSYAGLAGGKNTGELFF
- | TRBJ2-1 | TRBV20-1 | 13 | TRBD2 | TGCAGTGCTCGGGACTATCGCGTGGCTGAGCAGTTCTTC | CSARDYRVAEQFF
- | TRBJ1-1 | TRBV28 | 17 | - | TGTGCCAGCAGTTTACAGAACCCTCTGACGGGAAACACTGAAGCTTTCTTT | CASSLQNPLTGNTEAFF
few | TRBJ2-1 | TRBV4-1 | 17 | TRBD2 | TGCGCCAGCAGCCAAGAGGGACTAGCGGGGCGCAGAGATGAGCAGTTCTTC | CASSQEGLAGRRDEQFF
- | TRBJ2-7 | TRBV29-1 | 12 | - | TGCAGCGTTGCCAGGGAAGTGCACGAGCAGTACTTC | CSVAREVHEQYF
- | TRBJ2-1 | TRBV10-3 | 15 | TRBD2 | TGTGCCATCAGTGGCCGACTAGCGTCCGACAATGAGCAGTTCTTC | CAISGRLASDNEQFF
- | TRBJ1-6 | TRBV6-6 | 15 | - | TGTGCCAGCAGTTATAGTCAGACATATAATTCACCCCTCCACTTT | CASSYSQTYNSPLHF
- | TRBJ1-6 | TRBV5-1 | 15 | - | TGCGCCAGCAGCAAAACAGAAGCTTGGAATTCACCCCTCCACTTT | CASSKTEAWNSPLHF
- | TRBJ1-2 | TRBV24-1 | 13 | - | TGTGCCACCAGTGACCGAACTAACTATGGCTACACCTTC | CATSDRTNYGYTF
- | TRBJ1-5 | TRBV27 | 11 | - | TGTGCCAGCAGTTTAGGGGGAACCCAGCATTTT | CASSLGGTQHF
few | TRBJ2-3 | TRBV6-5 | 12 | TRBD1 | TGTGCCAGCAGGACAGGGCCAGATACGCAGTATTTT | CASRTGPDTQYF
- | TRBJ1-2 | TRBV27 | 14 | - | TGTGCCAGCAGTTTATGGGGGCCTAACTATGGCTACACCTTC | CASSLWGPNYGYTF
- | TRBJ2-4 | TRBV15 | 14 | - | TGTGCCACCAGCAGAGATAATCGGAGAAACATTCAGTACTTC | CATSRDNRRNIQYF
few | TRBJ2-3 | TRBV6-5 | 12 | - | TGTGCCAGCAGCCCCTTGGGGGGATACGCGTATTTT | CASSPLGGYAYF
- | TRBJ2-1 | TRBV27 | 13 | - | TGTGCCAGCAACCCCCTCGGGGTCGATGAGCAGTTCTTC | CASNPLGVDEQFF
few | TRBJ2-3 | TRBV28 | 15 | TRBD2 | TGTGCCAGCAGCAACCAGCGGGAAGACACAGATACGCAGTATTTT | CASSNQREDTDTQYF
few | TRBJ1-5 | TRBV6-2/TRBV6-3 | 13 | - | TGTGCCAGCAGTTTCTTCGGGAATCAGCCCCAGCATTTT | CASSFFGNQPQHF
few | TRBJ1-2 | TRBV6-6 | 15 | - | TGTGCCAGCAGTTTACGAATTGACACTAACTATGGCTACACCTTC | CASSLRIDTNYGYTF